A single sample is the source of the 23 T cell receptor beta chains below, sequenced in a study of a mutant IDH1 vaccine in newly diagnosed glioma. Time point reported: week 11, during vaccination. Vaccination comprised doses that each held 300 ug of mutant IDH1 20-mer peptide, plus topical imiquimod. Clones were sequenced by immunoSEQ multiplex PCR, and TCRdb holds only the in-frame ones, with some missing. The sample records 60,000 to 75,000 clones, more than 80% being singletons. The antigens these receptors bind are not known. The sample was PBMCs, taken from a glioma patient whose treatment included an IDH1 peptide vaccine. The receptors were gathered from a man aged 30 to 39 with glioma.

V and J are TRBV7-2 and TRBJ2-7, with D perhaps matching TRBD2 (6 bases). The DNA end lines up better with TRBJ2-5; the J call may be wrong. CDR1 is SGHTA and CDR2 is FQGNSA in the germline V gene. This CDR3 comprises 12 residues. CDR3 sequence reads: CASSSISGTQYF. CDR3 sequence (DNA): TGTGCCAGCAGCTCAATTAGCGGGACCCAGTACTTC.

The V call is TRBV2, the J call TRBJ1-5; 8 bases agree with TRBD1. With V trimmed by 4 bases and J by 0 bases, 2 bases remained unmatched. This CDR3 has 15 amino acids. Germline values: CDR1 SNHLY, CDR2 FYNNEI. In DNA, the CDR3 is TGTGCCAGCAGTGGGACAGGGAATAGCAATCAGCCCCAGCATTTT. This encodes CASSGTGNSNQPQHF.

This clone is a singleton in its sample. The chain is built from TRBV29-1 and TRBJ1-3; D is unclear. The germline V gene encodes CDR1 SQVTM and CDR2 ANQGSEA. Deletions cut 6 bases from V and 4 bases from J, with 13 bases between. This CDR3 region has 13 residues. CDR3 amino acids: CSVVPFSGNTIYF. CDR3 in DNA: TGCAGCGTGGTACCCTTTTCGGGAAACACCATATATTTT.

The CDR3 nucleotides are TGTGCCAGCAGCGTAGCGGGGACGGGAGAGACCCAGTACTTC. Translation gives CASSVAGTGETQYF. V gene TRBV5-4 combines with J gene TRBJ2-5, with 8 bases aligning to TRBD2. After removal of 4 bases from V and 4 bases from J, the junction contained 6 bases not matched to a gene. The CDR3 runs to 14 residues. Per germline, CDR1 SGHNT and CDR2 YYREEE (reference sequence).

The chain employs TRBV6-1 and TRBJ2-5, with 9 bases that match TRBD2. V lost 5 bases and J lost 2; bases outside the gene matches: 6. CDR1 is MNHNS and CDR2 is SASEGT in the germline V gene. The CDR3 totals 15 residues. In DNA, the CDR3 is TGTGCCAGCAGTCCTGCAACTAGCGGGCAAGAGACCCAGTACTTC. Amino acid sequence: CASSPATSGQETQYF.

The rearrangement links TRBV5-6 to TRBJ1-2; D is possibly TRBD1 (5 bases). Between the trimmed V and J ends, which lost 3 bases and 8 bases, there was a span of 11 bases. CDR3 length equals 12 residues. Germline V gene sequence: CDR1 SGHDT, CDR2 YYEEEE. DNA for the CDR3: TGTGCCAGCAGCTCAACAGGACTGGGCTACACCTTC. Translating it yields CASSSTGLGYTF.

Here the CDR3 reads CASGTAGRGYNEQFF. As DNA, the CDR3 is TGTGCCAGCGGAACAGCGGGAAGAGGCTACAATGAGCAGTTCTTC. The chain uses TRBV28 and TRBJ2-1, with 7 bases lining up with TRBD2. The J segment lost 3 bases and the V segment lost 8 bases, leaving 10 bases of the junction unmatched. Per the germline V gene, CDR1 is MDHEN and CDR2 is SYDVKM. This CDR3 comprises 15 residues.

This chain links TRBV5-1 with TRBJ2-1; 14 bases agree with TRBD2. Germline loops: CDR1 SGHRS, CDR2 YFSETQ. CDR3 length: 16 amino acids. V shed 0 bases and J 7 bases; nucleotides not matched to a gene: 3. CDR3 in amino acids: CASSLAGTSGSNEQFF. CDR3 nucleotide sequence: TGCGCCAGCAGCTTGGCCGGGACTAGCGGGAGTAATGAGCAGTTCTTC.

The chain joins TRBV4-1 to TRBJ1-2; weak D call: TRBD1 (5 bases). The CDR3 is 18 residues long. V was clipped by 0 bases and J by 5 bases, with 22 bases between them. The germline CDR1 and CDR2 sequences are MGHRA and YSYEKL. The CDR3 sequence is CASSQDQSFGGRGYGYTF. DNA of the CDR3: TGCGCCAGCAGCCAAGATCAGTCTTTTGGGGGACGAGGGTATGGCTACACCTTC.

This chain links TRBV7-9 with TRBJ1-2; 8 nucleotides align to TRBD1. From germline, CDR1 is SEHNR and CDR2 FQNEAQ (reference sequence). This CDR3 has 14 residues. V was pared by 6 bases and J by 5 bases, with 8 bases of the junction left unmatched. The CDR3, as DNA: TGTGCCAGCAGTTGGGAAGGGACAGGATATGGCTACACCTTC. This gives the protein CASSWEGTGYGYTF. The whole variable domain, filled in from reference TRBV7-9 and TRBJ1-2, reads DTGVSQNPRHKITKRGQNVTFRCDPISEHNRLYWYRQTLGQGPEFLTYFQNEAQLEKSRLLSDRFSAERPKGSFSTLEIQRTEQGDSAMYLCASSWEGTGYGYTFGSGTRLTVV.

This CDR3 reads CASSLRGLISGDTEAFF. In nucleotides, the CDR3 is TGTGCCAGTAGCTTAAGGGGGTTAATCTCAGGAGACACTGAAGCTTTCTTT. The chain employs TRBV19 and TRBJ1-1; maybe TRBD1 (6 bases). Trimming pared 6 bases from V and 3 bases from J, leaving 23 bases between. Germline V gene data show CDR1 as LNHDA and CDR2 as SQIVND (reference sequence). The length of the CDR3 is 17 residues.

V and J are TRBV6-1 and TRBJ1-6, with D possibly TRBD1 on 5 matching bases. The CDR3 totals 16 residues. Trimming pared 2 bases from V and 11 bases from J, leaving 19 bases between. Germline V lookup: CDR1 MNHNS, CDR2 SASEGT. DNA for the CDR3: TGTGCCAGCAGTGAATATCCCAAGGGGATGAGGCCACCCCTCCACTTT. Its protein is CASSEYPKGMRPPLHF.

The chain joins TRBV5-1 to TRBJ2-3; the D gene is possibly TRBD2 (6 bases). Germline V gene lookup returns CDR1 SGHRS and CDR2 YFSETQ. The CDR3 sequence is 14 residues long. Trimming cost V 4 bases and J 2 bases, with 11 bases left between them. This chain's CDR3 is CASSPGDFTDTQYF. The DNA for the CDR3 is TGCGCCAGCAGCCCTGGGGACTTCACAGATACGCAGTATTTT.

This clone is a singleton in its sample. This chain links TRBV28 with TRBJ2-7, with 10 bases identical to TRBD2. V shed 5 bases and J 0 bases; nucleotides not matched to a gene: 10. Germline-derived CDR1 and CDR2 are MDHEN and SYDVKM. The length of the CDR3 is 17 residues. CDR3 region: CASSGPRLAGVSYEQYF. The CDR3, as DNA: TGTGCCAGCAGTGGTCCGCGGCTAGCGGGAGTCTCCTACGAGCAGTACTTC.

The chain carries TRBV6-6 and TRBJ2-1, with TRBD2 identical over 11 bases. V dropped 11 bases and J dropped 7; count of bases not matched to a gene: 10. Germline loops: CDR1 MNHNY, CDR2 SVGAGI (reference sequence). The CDR3 has 14 amino acids. CDR3: CAVRPSGRRNEQFF. The CDR3 coding sequence is TGTGCCGTCCGGCCTAGCGGGAGGCGAAATGAGCAGTTCTTC.

This clone appeared a single time. The V and J genes are TRBV7-3 and TRBJ2-7; 7 nucleotides align to TRBD2. Germline V lookup: CDR1 SGHTA, CDR2 FQGTGA. Trimming took 5 bases from V and 2 from J; bases not matched to a gene: 9. The CDR3 has 15 residues. This chain's CDR3 is CASSPTSRPTYEQYF. The CDR3, as DNA: TGTGCCAGCAGCCCGACTAGCCGGCCCACCTACGAGCAGTACTTC.

This clone appeared a few times. The rearrangement uses TRBV15 and TRBJ1-5; D is possibly TRBD1 (6 bases). CDR3 size: 15 residues. The V gene's germline CDR1 is LNHNV and CDR2 YYDKDF (reference sequence). V lost 0 bases, J lost 7 bases, and 13 bases lay in between. The CDR3 region is CATSRDRNRVQPQHF. The CDR3 DNA reads as TGTGCCACCAGCAGAGATCGGAACAGGGTCCAGCCCCAGCATTTT.

The chain couples TRBV30 to TRBJ1-1; the D gene is possibly TRBD1 (5 bases). The CDR3 runs to 12 residues. The germline V gene has CDR1 GTSNPN and CDR2 SVGIG (reference sequence). The V gene lost 2 bases and the J gene lost 8 bases, with 12 bases spanning the gap. CDR3: CAWSRRGSEAFF. The CDR3, as DNA: TGTGCCTGGAGTAGGAGGGGCAGCGAAGCTTTCTTT.

This chain links TRBV27 with TRBJ2-7; D call uncertain. In germline, CDR1 is MNHEY, CDR2 SMNVEV (reference sequence). Trimming pared 5 bases from V and 1 base from J, leaving 12 bases between. The CDR3 runs 14 residues. The CDR3 region has the DNA TGTGCCAGCAGTGACCCGACAAATTCCTACGAGCAGTACTTC. Protein: CASSDPTNSYEQYF.

This chain joins TRBV6-4 and TRBJ1-2; tentative D call: TRBD1 (6 bases). Trimming left V 7 bases short and J 1 base short, with 13 bases between. This CDR3 is built from 14 residues. In germline, CDR1 is MRHNA, CDR2 SNTAGT. The CDR3 reads CASTSGDFNYGYTF. The CDR3 coding sequence is TGTGCCAGCACCTCAGGGGACTTTAACTATGGCTACACCTTC.

The chain joins TRBV7-9 to TRBJ1-4; possible D gene TRBD1, 5 bases. The germline gives CDR1 SEHNR, CDR2 FQNEAQ (reference sequence). The ends were cut back, 0 bases at V and 7 bases at J, with 9 bases in the middle. The CDR3 totals 14 residues. The CDR3: CASSLARDSEKLFF. CDR3 coding DNA: TGTGCCAGCAGCTTAGCCAGGGATAGTGAAAAACTGTTTTTT.

This clone was recorded once. This chain joins TRBV4-1 and TRBJ2-5; perhaps TRBD1 as D (6 bases). V was cut by 4 bases and J by 1 base, with 19 bases left in between. The CDR3 contains 17 residues. Looked up from germline, CDR1 is MGHRA and CDR2 is YSYEKL. CDR3 sequence: CASSRLGPWTVQETQYF. CDR3 sequence (DNA): TGCGCCAGCAGCCGATTGGGGCCGTGGACAGTCCAAGAGACCCAGTACTTC.

The chain employs TRBV5-4 and TRBJ1-6; TRBD1 matches 9 bases. CDR1 and CDR2 (germline): SGHNT, YYREEE (reference sequence). This CDR3 is 16 amino acids long. The V gene end was trimmed by 4 bases and the J gene end by 10 bases; junction bases not matched to a gene: 12. The CDR3 sequence: CASSPMDRGPGSPLHF. As DNA, the CDR3 is TGTGCCAGCAGCCCAATGGACAGGGGTCCGGGGTCACCCCTCCACTTT.